A selection of T cell receptor beta chains follows, all from one sample in a study of blood T cell repertoires in COVID-19. Produced via immunoSEQ multiplex PCR; TCRdb's table is partial and in-frame only. The sample includes more than 45,000 clones, approximately 84% of them seen just once. The sequencing input was peripheral blood. These receptors all come from a human donor in a cohort sampled during active COVID-19. CDR3s include the opening cysteine and the closing phenylalanine or tryptophan. D genes are given only for firm matches. Clone size is given for some rows only: seen once, a few or many times, or a class if the clone is expanded.

abundance,v_gene,d_gene,j_gene,CDR3aa,CDR3nt
NA,TRBV5-4,TRBD2,TRBJ2-3,CASSRLGTSGSGDTQYF,TGTGCCAGCAGCCGACTCGGGACTAGCGGGAGTGGAGATACGCAGTATTTT
NA,TRBV28,NA,TRBJ1-3,CASSSPGARNTIYF,TGTGCCAGCAGTTCCCCAGGGGCAAGAAACACCATATATTTT
NA,TRBV28,NA,TRBJ1-2,CASSGGARYGYTF,TGTGCCAGCAGTGGGGGGGCCCGGTATGGCTACACCTTC
many,TRBV19,TRBD1,TRBJ1-5,CASSATGGGNQPQHF,TGTGCCAGTAGTGCGACAGGGGGCGGCAATCAGCCCCAGCATTTT
NA,TRBV9,NA,TRBJ1-1,CASSVEGQLSEAFF,TGTGCCAGCAGCGTAGAAGGACAGCTCTCAGAAGCTTTCTTT
NA,TRBV30,NA,TRBJ2-5,CAWSVGRKETQYF,TGTGCCTGGAGTGTAGGCAGGAAAGAGACCCAGTACTTC
NA,TRBV7-2,NA,TRBJ2-3,CASSLRGSEDTQYF,TGTGCCAGCAGCCTAAGGGGTTCAGAGGATACGCAGTATTTT
NA,TRBV19,NA,TRBJ1-4,CASSSRTNLGEKLFF,TGTGCCAGTAGTTCCCGGACAAACTTAGGTGAAAAACTGTTTTTT
few,TRBV25-1,TRBD1,TRBJ1-6,CASSGQGVLNSPLHF,TGTGCCAGCAGTGGACAGGGGGTCCTCAATTCACCCCTCCACTTT
NA,TRBV5-4,TRBD2,TRBJ2-1,CASSLAGGRAGEQFF,TGTGCCAGCAGCTTGGCGGGGGGTCGCGCCGGTGAGCAGTTCTTC
NA,TRBV24-1,TRBD1,TRBJ2-5,CATSDMHRGEETQYF,TGTGCCACCAGTGATATGCACAGGGGCGAAGAGACCCAGTACTTC
NA,TRBV25-1,NA,TRBJ2-5,CASSEYIQVETQYF,TGTGCCAGCAGTGAATATATTCAGGTGGAGACCCAGTACTTC
NA,TRBV4-1,TRBD1,TRBJ2-2,CASSPRDRHTGELFF,TGCGCCAGCAGCCCCCGGGACAGACACACCGGGGAGCTGTTTTTT
NA,TRBV2,TRBD1,TRBJ1-4,CASSAQGNYNEKLFF,TGTGCCAGCAGTGCACAGGGGAACTATAATGAAAAACTGTTTTTT
NA,TRBV7-8,NA,TRBJ1-2,CASSTTHWGDGYTF,TGTGCCAGCAGCACTACACACTGGGGGGATGGCTACACCTTC
NA,TRBV11-2,NA,TRBJ1-2,CASSSLTGGGNYGYTF,TGTGCCAGCAGTTCACTCACAGGCGGCGGCAACTATGGCTACACCTTC
NA,TRBV5-6,TRBD2,TRBJ2-3,CASSLARAGGTQYF,TGTGCCAGCAGCTTGGCGCGGGCGGGGGGTACGCAGTATTTT
NA,TRBV4-2,TRBD2,TRBJ2-3,CASSILAGGSDTQYF,TGTGCCAGCAGCATTCTAGCGGGAGGATCTGATACGCAGTATTTT
NA,TRBV7-2,TRBD2,TRBJ2-2,CASSKGASGGIRGGELFF,TGTGCCAGCAGCAAGGGAGCCAGCGGGGGAATCAGGGGCGGGGAGCTGTTTTTT
NA,TRBV6-4,TRBD1,TRBJ1-2,CASSSDRGEYGYTF,TGTGCCAGCAGTTCCGACAGGGGAGAGTATGGCTACACCTTC
once,TRBV12-5,NA,TRBJ2-3,CASGRGDTQYF,TGTGCTAGTGGCCGGGGGGATACGCAGTATTTT
once,TRBV20-1,TRBD1,TRBJ1-5,CSASSDRGSQPQHF,TGCAGTGCTAGTTCGGACAGGGGGTCTCAGCCCCAGCATTTT
NA,TRBV12-3/TRBV12-4,NA,TRBJ1-5,CASSLEVNQPQHF,TGTGCCAGCAGTTTGGAGGTTAATCAGCCCCAGCATTTT
once,TRBV18,TRBD2,TRBJ2-3,CASSAGALAGVADTQYF,TGTGCCAGCTCAGCAGGGGCACTAGCGGGAGTAGCAGATACGCAGTATTTT
NA,TRBV16,NA,TRBJ1-2,CASSQAGHLNGYTF,TGTGCCAGCAGCCAAGCTGGACATCTCAATGGCTACACCTTC
few,TRBV6-5,NA,TRBJ2-7,CASSPPLAGRSRQYF,TGTGCCAGCAGCCCCCCATTGGCGGGTCGAAGTAGGCAGTACTTC
NA,TRBV9,NA,TRBJ2-3,CASSDRTDASTDTQYF,TGTGCCAGCAGCGACCGGACAGACGCTAGCACAGATACGCAGTATTTT
NA,TRBV5-5,NA,TRBJ1-5,CASSKTDTLNQPQHF,TGTGCCAGCAGCAAAACGGACACCCTCAATCAGCCCCAGCATTTT
NA,TRBV5-6,NA,TRBJ2-7,CASSSGLGGSYEQYF,TGTGCCAGCAGCTCCGGGTTAGGTGGGTCCTACGAGCAGTACTTC
NA,TRBV7-8,NA,TRBJ1-1,CASSSFHSLTGGAFF,TGTGCCAGCAGCTCATTTCACTCTCTAACGGGAGGGGCTTTCTTT
NA,TRBV6-5,NA,TRBJ2-7,CASRRVYEQYF,TGTGCCAGCAGGAGGGTATACGAGCAGTACTTC
NA,TRBV19,NA,TRBJ1-2,CASSQAGRASLGYGYTF,TGTGCCAGTAGCCAAGCCGGGAGGGCAAGCCTGGGCTATGGCTACACCTTC
NA,TRBV2,TRBD1,TRBJ2-1,CASSEALGQGNNEQFF,TGTGCCAGCAGTGAAGCTCTAGGACAGGGTAACAATGAGCAGTTCTTC
NA,TRBV9,NA,TRBJ1-3,CASSSIVGSGNTIYF,TGTGCCAGTTCTTCCATCGTCGGGTCTGGAAACACCATATATTTT
few,TRBV30,TRBD1,TRBJ2-2,CAWRRSRDRGGTGELFF,TGTGCCTGGCGACGGTCCCGGGACAGGGGAGGGACCGGGGAGCTGTTTTTT
NA,TRBV7-6,NA,TRBJ2-2,CASSRGSNTGELFF,TGTGCCAGCAGCCGCGGGTCGAACACCGGGGAGCTGTTTTTT
NA,TRBV18,TRBD1,TRBJ1-5,CASSLGQGGQPQHF,TGTGCCAGCTCACTAGGACAGGGAGGCCAGCCCCAGCATTTT
NA,TRBV2,NA,TRBJ2-1,CASAASGDNEQFF,TGTGCCAGCGCAGCTTCAGGGGACAATGAGCAGTTCTTC
NA,TRBV9,TRBD2,TRBJ2-7,CASSPRGLAATYEQYF,TGTGCCAGCAGCCCGCGAGGACTAGCGGCCACCTACGAGCAGTACTTC
few,TRBV2,TRBD1,TRBJ2-1,CASSEAGTGAVFLRGLYNEQFF,TGTGCCAGCAGTGAAGCGGGGACAGGCGCCGTTTTCCTTCGGGGCCTCTACAATGAGCAGTTCTTC